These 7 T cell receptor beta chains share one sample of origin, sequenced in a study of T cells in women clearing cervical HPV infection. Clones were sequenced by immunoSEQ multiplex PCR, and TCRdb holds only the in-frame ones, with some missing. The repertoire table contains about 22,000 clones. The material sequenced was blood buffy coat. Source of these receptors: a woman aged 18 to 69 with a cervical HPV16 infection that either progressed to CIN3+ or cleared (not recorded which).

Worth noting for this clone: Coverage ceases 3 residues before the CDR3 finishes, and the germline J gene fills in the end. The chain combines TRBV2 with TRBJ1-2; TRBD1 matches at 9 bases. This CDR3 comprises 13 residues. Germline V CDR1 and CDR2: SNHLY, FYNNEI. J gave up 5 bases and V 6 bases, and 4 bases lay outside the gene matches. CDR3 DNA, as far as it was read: TGTGCCAGCAGCGACGGGACAGGGTATGGC. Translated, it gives CASSDGTGYG. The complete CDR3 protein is CASSDGTGYGYTF. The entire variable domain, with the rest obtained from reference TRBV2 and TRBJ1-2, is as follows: EPEVTQTPSHQVTQMGQEVILRCVPISNHLYFYWYRQILGQKVEFLVSFYNNEISEKSEIFDDQFSVERPDGSNFTLKIRSTKLEDSAMYFCASSDGTGYGYTFGSGTRLTVV.

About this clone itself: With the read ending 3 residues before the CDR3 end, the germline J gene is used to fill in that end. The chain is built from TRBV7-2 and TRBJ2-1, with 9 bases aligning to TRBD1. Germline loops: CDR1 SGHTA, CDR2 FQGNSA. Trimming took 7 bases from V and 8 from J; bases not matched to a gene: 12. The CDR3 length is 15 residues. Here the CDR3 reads CASTPPGQGFHEQFF. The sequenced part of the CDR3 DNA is TGTGCCAGCACCCCCCCCGGACAGGGGTTCCATGAG.

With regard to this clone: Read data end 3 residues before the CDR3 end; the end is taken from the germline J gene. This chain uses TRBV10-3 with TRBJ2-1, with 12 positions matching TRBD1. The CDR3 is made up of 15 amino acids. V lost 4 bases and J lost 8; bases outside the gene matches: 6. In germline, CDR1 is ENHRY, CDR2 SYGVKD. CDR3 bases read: TGTGCCATCAGTGTATATGGGACAGGGGGCGATGAG. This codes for CAISVYGTGGDE. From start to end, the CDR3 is CAISVYGTGGDEQFF.

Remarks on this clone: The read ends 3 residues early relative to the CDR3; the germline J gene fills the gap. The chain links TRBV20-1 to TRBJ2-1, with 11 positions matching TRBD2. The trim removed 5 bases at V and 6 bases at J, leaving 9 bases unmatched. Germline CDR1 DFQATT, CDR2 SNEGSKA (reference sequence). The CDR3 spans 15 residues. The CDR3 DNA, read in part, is TGCAGTGCTGAAGACGGGACTAGCGGTATCAATGAG. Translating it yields CSAEDGTSGINE. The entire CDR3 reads CSAEDGTSGINEQFF.

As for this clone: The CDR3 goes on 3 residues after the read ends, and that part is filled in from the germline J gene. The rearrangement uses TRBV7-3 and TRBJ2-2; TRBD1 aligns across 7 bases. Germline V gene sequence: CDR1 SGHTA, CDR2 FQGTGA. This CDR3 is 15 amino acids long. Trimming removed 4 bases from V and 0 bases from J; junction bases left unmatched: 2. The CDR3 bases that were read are TGTGCCAGCAGCTCACAGGGGCCGAACACCGGGGAG. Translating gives CASSSQGPNTGE. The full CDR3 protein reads CASSSQGPNTGELFF.

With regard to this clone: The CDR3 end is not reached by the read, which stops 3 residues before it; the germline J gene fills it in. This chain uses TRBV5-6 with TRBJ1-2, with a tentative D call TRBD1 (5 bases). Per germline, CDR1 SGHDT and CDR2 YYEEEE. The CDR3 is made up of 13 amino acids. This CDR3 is CASSPNLNRGYTF. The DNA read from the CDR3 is TGTGCCAGCAGCCCCAACCTCAACAGGGGC.

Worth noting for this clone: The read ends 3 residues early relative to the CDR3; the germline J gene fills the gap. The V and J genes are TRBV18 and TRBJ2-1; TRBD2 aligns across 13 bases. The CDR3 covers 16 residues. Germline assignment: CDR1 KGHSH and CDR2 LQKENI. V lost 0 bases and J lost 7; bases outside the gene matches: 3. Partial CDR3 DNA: TGTGCCAGCTCACCACCCGGGACTAGCGGGATAAATGAG. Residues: CASSPPGTSGINE. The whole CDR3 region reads CASSPPGTSGINEQFF.